These T cell receptor beta chains were read from a single sample in a study of T cells in Graves' hyperthyroidism and ophthalmopathy. TCRdb recomputed calls from the multiplex PCR reads with MiXCR, one row per CDR3 protein. This repertoire shows 300,000 to 400,000 distinct CDR3 sequences, 20% to 25% found once; its top ten account for about 50%. The sequenced sample was blood. The receptor source for this set is a woman in her forties or fifties with Graves' hyperthyroidism. Both conserved end residues are part of each CDR3. The order of the fields is V gene, CDR3 length, D gene, clone size, J gene, CDR3 DNA, CDR3 protein. The D gene is left open where the match is weak. The listing skips clone size in some rows; elsewhere it reads once, few, many or a size class.

V: TRBV6-1; length: 14; D: -; size: -; J: TRBJ1-1; DNA: TGTGCCAGCAGCAGAGGTGGAGGGAAGGCTGAAGCTTTCTTT; CDR3: CASSRGGGKAEAFF
V: TRBV2; length: 13; D: TRBD2; size: -; J: TRBJ2-7; DNA: TGTGCCAGCAGTTTGGGCGGGAGATACGAGCAGTACTTC; CDR3: CASSLGGRYEQYF
V: TRBV18; length: 14; D: -; size: many; J: TRBJ1-2; DNA: TGTGCCAGCTCACCAGGACAGTTAAACTATGGCTACACCTTC; CDR3: CASSPGQLNYGYTF
V: TRBV29-1; length: 14; D: -; size: -; J: TRBJ2-2; DNA: TGCAGCGTTGGGTACTCGGGGGACACCGGGGAGCTGTTTTTT; CDR3: CSVGYSGDTGELFF
V: TRBV5-1; length: 14; D: -; size: many; J: TRBJ1-1; DNA: TGCGCCAGCAGCTCAAAGACGGCGAACACTGAAGCTTTCTTT; CDR3: CASSSKTANTEAFF
V: TRBV5-1; length: 14; D: TRBD1; size: many; J: TRBJ2-7; DNA: TGCGCCAGCAGCCCAGACAGGGTGGGGTACGAGCAGTACTTC; CDR3: CASSPDRVGYEQYF
V: TRBV3-1; length: 17; D: TRBD1; size: many; J: TRBJ1-1; DNA: TGTGCCAGCAGCCAATACGGGACAGGGGCTTCGAACACTGAAGCTTTCTTT; CDR3: CASSQYGTGASNTEAFF
V: TRBV4-1; length: 16; D: TRBD2; size: -; J: TRBJ2-3; DNA: TGCGCCAGCAGCCTATATAGCGGGGCGGGCACAGATACGCAGTATTTT; CDR3: CASSLYSGAGTDTQYF
V: TRBV30; length: 14; D: TRBD1; size: few; J: TRBJ1-6; DNA: TGTGCCTGGAGTGTCGGGACAGGGGATTCACCCCTCCACTTT; CDR3: CAWSVGTGDSPLHF
V: TRBV15; length: 13; D: -; size: -; J: TRBJ1-2; DNA: TGTGCCACCAGCAGAGAGATGGAACCTGGCTACACCTTC; CDR3: CATSREMEPGYTF
V: TRBV28; length: 18; D: TRBD1; size: many; J: TRBJ2-6; DNA: TGTGCCAGCAGTCCTGCCCCGGGACAGGGCTCTGGGGCCAACGTCCTGACTTTC; CDR3: CASSPAPGQGSGANVLTF
V: TRBV20-1; length: 11; D: -; size: many; J: TRBJ1-1; DNA: TGCAGTGCTCCTGCCTTGACTGAAGCTTTCTTT; CDR3: CSAPALTEAFF
V: TRBV2; length: 13; D: TRBD2; size: -; J: TRBJ2-2; DNA: TGTGCCGGGGGGACTAGCTCGGCCGGGGAGCTGTTTTTT; CDR3: CAGGTSSAGELFF
V: TRBV2; length: 12; D: -; size: many; J: TRBJ1-2; DNA: TGTGCCAGTGACAGAAATCAAAGGGGCTACACCTTC; CDR3: CASDRNQRGYTF
V: TRBV9; length: 15; D: -; size: -; J: TRBJ2-2; DNA: TGTGCCAGCAGCGTAGATGGGCAGGGATACGGGGAGCTGTTTTTT; CDR3: CASSVDGQGYGELFF
V: TRBV4-2; length: 15; D: -; size: many; J: TRBJ1-2; DNA: TGTGCCAGCAGCCAAGGGCCCTACAGTGGAGGAGGCTACACCTTC; CDR3: CASSQGPYSGGGYTF
V: TRBV24-1; length: 12; D: -; size: -; J: TRBJ2-1; DNA: TGTGCCACCAGTGATGACCGGAATGAGCAGTTCTTC; CDR3: CATSDDRNEQFF
V: TRBV9; length: 14; D: -; size: few; J: TRBJ2-5; DNA: TGTGCCAGCAGCCCCACTGGGGGGATAGAGACCCAGTACTTC; CDR3: CASSPTGGIETQYF
V: TRBV6-2/TRBV6-3; length: 13; D: TRBD1; size: many; J: TRBJ1-2; DNA: TGTGCCAGCGTGAGGGGGGACAGGTCTGGCTACACCTTC; CDR3: CASVRGDRSGYTF
V: TRBV18; length: 14; D: -; size: many; J: TRBJ1-1; DNA: TGTGCCAGCTCACCGGTCCGTATGAACACTGAAGCTTTCTTT; CDR3: CASSPVRMNTEAFF
V: TRBV7-2; length: 15; D: -; size: -; J: TRBJ2-1; DNA: TGTGCCAGCAGCTTAGAGGTCCTAGCGTACAATGAGCAGTTCTTC; CDR3: CASSLEVLAYNEQFF
V: TRBV20-1; length: 15; D: TRBD2; size: many; J: TRBJ2-5; DNA: TGCAGTGCTTCCGGGACTAGCGGGATTCAAGAGACCCAGTACTTC; CDR3: CSASGTSGIQETQYF
V: TRBV29-1; length: 11; D: -; size: many; J: TRBJ2-7; DNA: TGCAGCGTTGAGGGGGGAGACGAGCAGTACTTC; CDR3: CSVEGGDEQYF
V: TRBV28; length: 12; D: -; size: few; J: TRBJ1-5; DNA: TGTGCCAGCCATTATAGCAATCAGCCCCAGCATTTT; CDR3: CASHYSNQPQHF
V: TRBV27; length: 13; D: TRBD2; size: once; J: TRBJ2-5; DNA: TGTGCCAGCAGTTTATCGGGGGGGGAGACCCAGTACTTC; CDR3: CASSLSGGETQYF
V: TRBV5-1; length: 16; D: TRBD2; size: -; J: TRBJ2-1; DNA: TGCGCCAGCAGCTTGTTACCGACTAGCGGGAGAAATGAGCAGTTCTTC; CDR3: CASSLLPTSGRNEQFF
V: TRBV10-3; length: 16; D: -; size: -; J: TRBJ2-2; DNA: TGTGCCATCCGAAGGGGGGGGGGCCCGAACACCGGGGAGCTGTTTTTT; CDR3: CAIRRGGGPNTGELFF
V: TRBV7-9; length: 13; D: -; size: -; J: TRBJ2-5; DNA: TGTGCCAGCAGCCTCGAGCTCCAAGAGACCCAGTACTTC; CDR3: CASSLELQETQYF
V: TRBV12-3/TRBV12-4; length: 15; D: -; size: many; J: TRBJ2-7; DNA: TGTGCCAGCAGAACCGGCCTCCGAGGGTTCGGCGAGCAGTACTTC; CDR3: CASRTGLRGFGEQYF
V: TRBV5-1; length: 15; D: TRBD1; size: -; J: TRBJ1-1; DNA: TGCGCCAGCAGCTTGGCGACAGGGCGATCCACTGAAGCTTTCTTT; CDR3: CASSLATGRSTEAFF
V: TRBV30; length: 12; D: -; size: many; J: TRBJ1-5; DNA: TGTGCCTGGAGGGGTCAAGGGGGGCCCCAGCATTTT; CDR3: CAWRGQGGPQHF
V: TRBV6-1; length: 20; D: TRBD2; size: -; J: TRBJ2-1; DNA: TGTGCCAGCAGTGAAGGTCCCCCGGGACTAGCGACTCTCCTTTACAATGAGCAGTTCTTC; CDR3: CASSEGPPGLATLLYNEQFF
V: TRBV29-1; length: 12; D: -; size: many; J: TRBJ2-7; DNA: TGCAGCGTTGCGGGAATCTCCTACGAGCAGTACTTC; CDR3: CSVAGISYEQYF
V: TRBV5-1; length: 13; D: TRBD1; size: few; J: TRBJ1-5; DNA: TGCGCCAGCAGCCAAACAGGGGTCCAGCCCCAGCATTTT; CDR3: CASSQTGVQPQHF
V: TRBV27; length: 13; D: -; size: few; J: TRBJ2-7; DNA: TGTGCCAGCAGTTTATCCCTTTGGGACGAGCAGTACTTC; CDR3: CASSLSLWDEQYF
V: TRBV3-1; length: 16; D: TRBD2; size: many; J: TRBJ2-3; DNA: TGTGCCAGCAGCCAAGGCCTAGCGGGGGCAACAGATACGCAGTATTTT; CDR3: CASSQGLAGATDTQYF
V: TRBV7-8; length: 14; D: -; size: many; J: TRBJ1-2; DNA: TGTGCCAGCAGCTTAGCCTCAGGGATGGCCGGCTACACCTTC; CDR3: CASSLASGMAGYTF
V: TRBV2; length: 11; D: -; size: once; J: TRBJ2-4; DNA: TGTGCCAGCAGGGGGAAGGGAGATCAGTACTTC; CDR3: CASRGKGDQYF
V: TRBV18; length: 15; D: TRBD1; size: -; J: TRBJ2-1; DNA: TGTGCCAGCTCACCCGGACAGGAAGGGCGGAGGGAGCAGTTCTTC; CDR3: CASSPGQEGRREQFF
V: TRBV20-1; length: 13; D: TRBD2; size: many; J: TRBJ2-3; DNA: TGCAGTGCTAGACTAGCGGGCACAGATACGCAGTATTTT; CDR3: CSARLAGTDTQYF
V: TRBV12-3/TRBV12-4; length: 14; D: -; size: many; J: TRBJ2-7; DNA: TGTGCCAGCAGTTTTGGACAGTCGACCTACGAGCAGTACTTC; CDR3: CASSFGQSTYEQYF
V: TRBV29-1; length: 13; D: TRBD1; size: -; J: TRBJ2-7; DNA: TGCAGCGTATATATCACAGGGGCAGGGGAGCAGTACTTC; CDR3: CSVYITGAGEQYF
V: TRBV7-7; length: 15; D: -; size: many; J: TRBJ2-2; DNA: TGTGCTAGCAGCTTAGAAGGGCCGTACACCGGGGAGCTGTTTTTT; CDR3: CASSLEGPYTGELFF
V: TRBV28; length: 14; D: TRBD1; size: many; J: TRBJ1-5; DNA: TGTGCCAGCGGCGGGACAGGGGCCAATCAGCCCCAGCATTTT; CDR3: CASGGTGANQPQHF
V: TRBV20-1; length: 14; D: -; size: -; J: TRBJ2-4; DNA: TGCAGTGCTCCCGGGACAAACGCCAAAAACATTCAGTACTTC; CDR3: CSAPGTNAKNIQYF
V: TRBV6-1; length: 17; D: -; size: -; J: TRBJ2-6; DNA: TGTGCCAGCCTTTTTTCTCAGGGTAGCTCTGGGGCCAACGTCCTGACTTTC; CDR3: CASLFSQGSSGANVLTF
V: TRBV5-4; length: 14; D: TRBD2; size: few; J: TRBJ2-5; DNA: TGTGCCAGCAGCTTGCCGGGGGGGCCAGAGACCCAGTACTTC; CDR3: CASSLPGGPETQYF
V: TRBV12-3/TRBV12-4; length: 14; D: -; size: many; J: TRBJ1-2; DNA: TGTGCCAGCAGTTCACAGAGGCGGAACTATGGCTACACCTTC; CDR3: CASSSQRRNYGYTF
V: TRBV19; length: 14; D: -; size: few; J: TRBJ1-2; DNA: TGTGCCAGTAGTACAGGCGAACACGGTTATGGCTACACCTTC; CDR3: CASSTGEHGYGYTF
V: TRBV9; length: 12; D: -; size: -; J: TRBJ2-2; DNA: TGTGCCAGCAGGGCCGAATCCGGGGAGCTGTTTTTT; CDR3: CASRAESGELFF
V: TRBV11-1; length: 15; D: -; size: -; J: TRBJ2-2; DNA: TGTGCCAGCAGCTTAGTAGCGCTTAACACCGGGGAGCTGTTTTTT; CDR3: CASSLVALNTGELFF
V: TRBV27; length: 15; D: TRBD2; size: many; J: TRBJ2-1; DNA: TGTGCCAGCAGTTTAAGTATACTAGCGGGAAATGAGCAGTTCTTC; CDR3: CASSLSILAGNEQFF